The T cell receptor (beta chain) described here comes from a study of OX40 agonist ivuxolimab in advanced cancers. Study summary: An agonistic anti-OX40 (CD134) antibody, ivuxolimab, was used to treat the patients. Hepatocellular carcinoma, melanoma, renal cell or head and neck cancer occurred in dose-escalation patients.

General observations from the study: Partly responding patients at 0.1-3.0 mg/kg showed some of the smallest clonal expansion.

Exclusion of a patient followed from autoimmune disease history or systemic immunosuppression. Some clones are missing from TCRdb's copy, which holds only in-frame ones; the method was immunoSEQ multiplex PCR. The sample has tens of thousands of clones; approximately 95% are singletons. Turning to this clone: Its specificity is unknown.

This CDR3 contains 16 residues. Germline V gene lookup returns CDR1 LGHNA and CDR2 YSLEER. With 3 bases clipped from V and 6 bases from J, the junction kept 9 bases outside the gene matches. Sequencing used CD4+ or CD8+ T cells sorted from blood, obtained in a trial of the OX40 agonist ivuxolimab. The gene calls are TRBV4-3 and TRBJ2-4; 9 bases match TRBD1. The receptor was isolated from an adult with an advanced solid tumor such as melanoma, head and neck, liver or kidney cancer. CDR3 in DNA: TGCGCCAGCAGCCACCGACAGGGGGGGTCGACAAACATTCAGTACTTC. The encoded protein is CASSHRQGGSTNIQYF.